This T cell receptor (beta chain) was found in a study of technical replicates of blood from a few donors. Only in-frame clones appear in the TCRdb table, and some are missing; sequencing was by immunoSEQ multiplex PCR. The sample consists of tens of thousands of clones, just under 95% of them appearing once. The V and J ends lost 6 bases and 6 bases, in that order; junction bases with no gene match: 9. This CDR3 contains 14 residues. Germline CDR1 and CDR2: MNHEY and SMNVEV (reference sequence). V gene TRBV27 combines with J gene TRBJ2-7; 9 nucleotides match TRBD1. The origin of this receptor is a human donor in good health. The sample comprised T cells isolated from PBMCs. The CDR3 is CASSPTGGFPEQYF. The CDR3 nucleotides read TGTGCCAGCAGCCCGACAGGGGGGTTTCCCGAGCAGTACTTC.